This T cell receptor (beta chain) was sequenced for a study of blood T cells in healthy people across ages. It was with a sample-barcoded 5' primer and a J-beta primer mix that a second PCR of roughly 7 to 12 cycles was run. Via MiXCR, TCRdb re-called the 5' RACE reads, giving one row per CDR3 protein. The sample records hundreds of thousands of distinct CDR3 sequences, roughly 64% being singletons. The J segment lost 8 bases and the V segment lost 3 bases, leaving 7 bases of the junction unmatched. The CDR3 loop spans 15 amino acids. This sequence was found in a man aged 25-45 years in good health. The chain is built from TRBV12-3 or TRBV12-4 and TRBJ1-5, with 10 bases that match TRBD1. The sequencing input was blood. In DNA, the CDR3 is TGTGCCAGCAGTTTCGGGACAGGGGATAGCAAGCCCCAGCATTTT. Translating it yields CASSFGTGDSKPQHF.